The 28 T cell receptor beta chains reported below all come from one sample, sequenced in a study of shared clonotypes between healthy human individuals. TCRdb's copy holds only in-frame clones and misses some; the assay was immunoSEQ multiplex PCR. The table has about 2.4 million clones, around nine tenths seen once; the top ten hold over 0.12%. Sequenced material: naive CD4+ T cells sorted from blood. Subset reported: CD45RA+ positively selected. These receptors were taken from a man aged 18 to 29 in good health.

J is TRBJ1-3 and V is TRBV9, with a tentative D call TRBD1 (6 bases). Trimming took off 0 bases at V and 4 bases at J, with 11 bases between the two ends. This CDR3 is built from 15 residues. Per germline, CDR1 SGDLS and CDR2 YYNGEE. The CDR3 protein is CASSVDQGRGNTIYF. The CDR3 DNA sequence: TGTGCCAGCAGCGTAGATCAGGGGCGAGGAAACACCATATATTTT. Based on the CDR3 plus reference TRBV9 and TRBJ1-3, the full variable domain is DSGVTQTPKHLITATGQRVTLRCSPRSGDLSVYWYQQSLDQGLQFLIQYYNGEERAKGNILERFSAQQFPDLHSELNLSSLELGDSALYFCASSVDQGRGNTIYFGEGSWLTVV.

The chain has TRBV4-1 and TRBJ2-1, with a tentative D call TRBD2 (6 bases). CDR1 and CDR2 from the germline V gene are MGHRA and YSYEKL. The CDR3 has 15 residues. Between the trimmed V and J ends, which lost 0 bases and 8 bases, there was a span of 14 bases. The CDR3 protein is CASSQDERPSDEQFF. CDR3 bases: TGCGCCAGCAGCCAAGATGAAAGACCTAGCGATGAGCAGTTCTTC.

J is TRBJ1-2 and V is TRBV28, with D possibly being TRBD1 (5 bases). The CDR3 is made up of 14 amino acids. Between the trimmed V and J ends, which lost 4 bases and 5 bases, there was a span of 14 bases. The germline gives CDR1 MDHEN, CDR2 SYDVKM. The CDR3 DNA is TGTGCCAGCAGTTCCCCGACAGTTCTTTATGGCTACACCTTC. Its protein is CASSSPTVLYGYTF.

CDR3 protein: CASSWEGPGFNEQYF. The CDR3 region has the DNA TGTGCCAGCAGCTGGGAGGGGCCCGGGTTTAACGAGCAGTACTTC. V gene TRBV5-6 combines with J gene TRBJ2-7, with 7 bases identical to TRBD2. After removal of 3 bases from V and 5 bases from J, the junction contained 11 bases not matched to a gene. Germline loops: CDR1 SGHDT, CDR2 YYEEEE. The CDR3 extends over 15 amino acids.

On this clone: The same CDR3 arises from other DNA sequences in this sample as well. The DNA of the CDR3 is TGTGCCAGCAGGGGCGGTAGCAATCAGCCCCAGCATTTT. Its protein is CASRGGSNQPQHF. The J gene is TRBJ1-5, the V gene TRBV6-1, with D unclear. There are 13 residues in the CDR3. V gave up 6 bases and J gave up 0 bases, with 6 bases separating them. Germline CDR1 reads MNHNS; CDR2 reads SASEGT.

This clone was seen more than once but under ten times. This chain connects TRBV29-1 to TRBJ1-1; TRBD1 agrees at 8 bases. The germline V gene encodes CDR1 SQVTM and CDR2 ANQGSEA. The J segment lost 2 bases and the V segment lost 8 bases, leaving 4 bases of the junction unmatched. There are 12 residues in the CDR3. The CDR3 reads CSSRGQNTEAFF. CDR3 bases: TGCAGCTCCAGGGGGCAAAACACTGAAGCTTTCTTT. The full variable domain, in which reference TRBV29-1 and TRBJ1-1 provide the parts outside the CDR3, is SAVISQKPSRDICQRGTSLTIQCQVDSQVTMMFWYRQQPGQSLTLIATANQGSEATYESGFVIDKFPISRPNLTFSTLTVSNMSPEDSSIYLCSSRGQNTEAFFGQGTRLTVV.

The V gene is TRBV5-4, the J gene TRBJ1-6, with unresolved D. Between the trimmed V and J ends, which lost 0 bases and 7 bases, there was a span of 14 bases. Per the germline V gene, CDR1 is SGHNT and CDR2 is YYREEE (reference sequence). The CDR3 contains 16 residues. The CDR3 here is CASSLDGVRVNSPLHF. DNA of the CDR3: TGTGCCAGCAGCTTGGACGGGGTAAGGGTGAATTCACCCCTCCACTTT.

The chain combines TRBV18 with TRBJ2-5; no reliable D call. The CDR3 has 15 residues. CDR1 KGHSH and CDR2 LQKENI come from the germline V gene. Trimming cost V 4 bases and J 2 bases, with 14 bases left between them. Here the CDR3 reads CASSHGRSNQETQYF. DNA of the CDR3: TGTGCCAGCTCACACGGCCGGAGTAATCAAGAGACCCAGTACTTC. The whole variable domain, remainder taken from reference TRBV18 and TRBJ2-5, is NAGVMQNPRHLVRRRGQEARLRCSPMKGHSHVYWYRQLPEEGLKFMVYLQKENIIDESGMPKERFSAEFPKEGPSILRIQQVVRGDSAAYFCASSHGRSNQETQYFGPGTRLLVL.

For the CDR3, the DNA is TGTGCCAGCACCCGGGACCTGACAGGCTACGAGCAGTACTTC. Translating it yields CASTRDLTGYEQYF. V gene TRBV5-4 combines with J gene TRBJ2-7; possible D gene TRBD1, 6 bases. The CDR3 is 14 residues long. The germline V gene has CDR1 SGHNT and CDR2 YYREEE (reference sequence). V was trimmed by 6 bases and J by 3 bases, leaving 16 bases between them. The variable domain in full, with the rest retrieved from reference TRBV5-4 and TRBJ2-7, is ETGVTQSPTHLIKTRGQQVTLRCSSQSGHNTVSWYQQALGQGPQFIFQYYREEENGRGNFPPRFSGLQFPNYSSELNVNALELDDSALYLCASTRDLTGYEQYFGPGTRLTVT.

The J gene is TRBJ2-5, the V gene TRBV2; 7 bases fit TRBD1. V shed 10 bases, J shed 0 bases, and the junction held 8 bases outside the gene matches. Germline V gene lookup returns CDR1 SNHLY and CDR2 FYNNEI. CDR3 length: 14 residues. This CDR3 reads CANTRDRYQETQYF. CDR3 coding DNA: TGTGCCAATACCAGGGACAGATACCAAGAGACCCAGTACTTC.

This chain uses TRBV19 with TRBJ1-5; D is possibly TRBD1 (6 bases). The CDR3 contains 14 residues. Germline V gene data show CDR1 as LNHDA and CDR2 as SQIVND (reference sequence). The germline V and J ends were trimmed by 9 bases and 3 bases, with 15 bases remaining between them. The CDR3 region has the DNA TGTGCCAGCGCATACAGGGAACTCAATCAGCCCCAGCATTTT. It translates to CASAYRELNQPQHF.

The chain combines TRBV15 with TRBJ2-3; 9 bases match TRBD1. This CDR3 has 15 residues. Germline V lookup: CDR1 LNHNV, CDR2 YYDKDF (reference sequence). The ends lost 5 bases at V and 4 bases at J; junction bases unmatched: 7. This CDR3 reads CATSFGTGRPDTQYF. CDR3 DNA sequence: TGTGCCACCAGCTTCGGGACAGGGAGGCCAGATACGCAGTATTTT.

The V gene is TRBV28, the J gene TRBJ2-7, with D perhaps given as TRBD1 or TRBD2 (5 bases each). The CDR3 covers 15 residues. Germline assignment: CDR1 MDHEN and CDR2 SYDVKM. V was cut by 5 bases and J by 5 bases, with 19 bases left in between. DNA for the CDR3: TGTGCCAGCAGTCCCCCGGTTGGGGGTATCCACGAGCAGTACTTC. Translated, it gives CASSPPVGGIHEQYF.

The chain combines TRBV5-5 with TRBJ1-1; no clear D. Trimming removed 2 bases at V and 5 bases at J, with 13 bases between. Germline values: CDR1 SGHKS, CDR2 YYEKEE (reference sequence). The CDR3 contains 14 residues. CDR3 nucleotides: TGTGCCAGCAGCTTTCGCCTCATGGGAACTGAAGCTTTCTTT. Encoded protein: CASSFRLMGTEAFF. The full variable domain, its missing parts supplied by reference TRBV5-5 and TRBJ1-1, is DAGVTQSPTHLIKTRGQQVTLRCSPISGHKSVSWYQQVLGQGPQFIFQYYEKEERGRGNFPDRFSARQFPNYSSELNVNALLLGDSALYLCASSFRLMGTEAFFGQGTRLTVV.

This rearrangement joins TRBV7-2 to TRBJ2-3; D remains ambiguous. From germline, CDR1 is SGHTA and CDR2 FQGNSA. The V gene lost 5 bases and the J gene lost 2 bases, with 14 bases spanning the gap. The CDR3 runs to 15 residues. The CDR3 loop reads CASSGVRGVTDTQYF. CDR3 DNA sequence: TGTGCCAGCAGCGGGGTTCGAGGAGTCACAGATACGCAGTATTTT.

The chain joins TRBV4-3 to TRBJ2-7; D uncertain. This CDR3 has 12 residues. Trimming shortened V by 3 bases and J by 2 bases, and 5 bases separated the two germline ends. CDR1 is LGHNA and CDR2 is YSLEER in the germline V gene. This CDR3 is CASSQSPYEQYF. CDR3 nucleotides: TGCGCCAGCAGCCAGTCTCCCTACGAGCAGTACTTC.

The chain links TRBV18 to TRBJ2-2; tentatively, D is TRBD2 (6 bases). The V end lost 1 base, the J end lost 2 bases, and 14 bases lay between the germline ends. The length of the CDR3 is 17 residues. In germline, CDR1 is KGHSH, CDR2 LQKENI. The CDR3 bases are TGTGCCAGCTCACCACTTGCCGGGGGTGATAACACCGGGGAGCTGTTTTTT. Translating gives CASSPLAGGDNTGELFF.

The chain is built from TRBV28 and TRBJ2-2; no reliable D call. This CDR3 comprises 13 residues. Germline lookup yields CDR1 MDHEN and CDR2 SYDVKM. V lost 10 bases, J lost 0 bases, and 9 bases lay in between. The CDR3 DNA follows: TGTGCCATCAAAGGGACGAACACCGGGGAGCTGTTTTTT. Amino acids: CAIKGTNTGELFF. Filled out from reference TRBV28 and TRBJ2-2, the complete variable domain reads DVKVTQSSRYLVKRTGEKVFLECVQDMDHENMFWYRQDPGLGLRLIYFSYDVKMKEKGDIPEGYSVSREKKERFSLILESASTNQTSMYLCAIKGTNTGELFFGEGSRLTVL.

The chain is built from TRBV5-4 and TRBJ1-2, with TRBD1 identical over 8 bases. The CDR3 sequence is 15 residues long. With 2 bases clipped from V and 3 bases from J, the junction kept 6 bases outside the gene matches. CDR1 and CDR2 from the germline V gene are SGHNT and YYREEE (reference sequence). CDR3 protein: CASSLGRGPYYGYTF. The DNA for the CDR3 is TGTGCCAGCAGCTTAGGCAGGGGGCCTTACTATGGCTACACCTTC.

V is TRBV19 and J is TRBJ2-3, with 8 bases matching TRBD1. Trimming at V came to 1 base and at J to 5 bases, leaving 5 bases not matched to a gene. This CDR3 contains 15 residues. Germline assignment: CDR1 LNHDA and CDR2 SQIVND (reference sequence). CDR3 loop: CASSIGPGGGDTQYF. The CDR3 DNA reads TGTGCCAGTAGTATAGGGCCAGGGGGCGGAGATACGCAGTATTTT.

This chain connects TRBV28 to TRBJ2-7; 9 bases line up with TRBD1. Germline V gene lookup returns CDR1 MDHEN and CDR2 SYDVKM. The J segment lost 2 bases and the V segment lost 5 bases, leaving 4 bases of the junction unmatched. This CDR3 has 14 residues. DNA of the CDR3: TGTGCCAGCAGTAGACGGACAGGGGCCTACGAGCAGTACTTC. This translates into CASSRRTGAYEQYF.

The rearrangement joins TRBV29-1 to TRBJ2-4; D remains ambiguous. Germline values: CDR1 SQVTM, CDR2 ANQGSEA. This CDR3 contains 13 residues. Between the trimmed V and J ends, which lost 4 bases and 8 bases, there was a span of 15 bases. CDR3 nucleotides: TGCAGCGTTGTATTAGGGTCTTCGGACATTCAGTACTTC. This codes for CSVVLGSSDIQYF.

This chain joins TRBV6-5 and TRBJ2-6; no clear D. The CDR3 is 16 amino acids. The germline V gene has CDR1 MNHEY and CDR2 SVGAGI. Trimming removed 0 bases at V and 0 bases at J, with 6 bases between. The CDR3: CASSYSRSSGANVLTF. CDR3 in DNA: TGTGCCAGCAGTTACTCTCGTAGCTCTGGGGCCAACGTCCTGACTTTC.

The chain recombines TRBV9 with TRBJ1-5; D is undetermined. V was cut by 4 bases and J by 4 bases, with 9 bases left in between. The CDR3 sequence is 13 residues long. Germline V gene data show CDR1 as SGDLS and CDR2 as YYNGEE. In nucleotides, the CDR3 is TGTGCCAGCAGCCCCCATTTAAATCAGCCCCAGCATTTT. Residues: CASSPHLNQPQHF.

The CDR3 protein is CASSLDHSGGGHEQFF. CDR3 bases: TGTGCCAGCAGCTTAGATCATAGCGGTGGAGGGCATGAGCAGTTCTTC. The chain recombines TRBV11-3 with TRBJ2-1; weak D call: TRBD2 (6 bases). The V gene's germline CDR1 is SGHNT and CDR2 YENEEA. This CDR3 is 16 amino acids long. The germline V and J ends were trimmed by 0 bases and 8 bases, with 17 bases remaining between them.

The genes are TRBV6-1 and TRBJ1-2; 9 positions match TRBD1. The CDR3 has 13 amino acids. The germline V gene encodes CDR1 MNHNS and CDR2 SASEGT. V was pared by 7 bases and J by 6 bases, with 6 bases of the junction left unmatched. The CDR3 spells CASTGTGFDGYTF. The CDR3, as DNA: TGTGCCAGCACGGGGACAGGGTTTGATGGCTACACCTTC.

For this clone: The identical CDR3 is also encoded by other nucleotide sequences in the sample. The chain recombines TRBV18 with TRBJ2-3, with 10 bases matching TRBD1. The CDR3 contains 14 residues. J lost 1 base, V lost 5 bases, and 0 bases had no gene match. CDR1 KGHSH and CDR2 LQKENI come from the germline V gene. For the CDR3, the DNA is TGTGCCAGCTCAGGACAGGGGGGCACAGATACGCAGTATTTT. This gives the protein CASSGQGGTDTQYF.

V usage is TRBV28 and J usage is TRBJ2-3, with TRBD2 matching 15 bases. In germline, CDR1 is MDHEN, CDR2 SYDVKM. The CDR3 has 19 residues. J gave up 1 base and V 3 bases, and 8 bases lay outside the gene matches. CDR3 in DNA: TGTGCCAGCAGTTTGGCCCGGGGACTAGCGGGGGGTGGCACAGATACGCAGTATTTT. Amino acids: CASSLARGLAGGGTDTQYF.